The following is a T cell receptor (beta chain) sequence with its context. Its antigen remains undetermined. The input lacks base qualities; no much larger clone sits a single base away. These data originate in a study of shared clonotypes between healthy human individuals (TCRdb year 2020). Concerning the study at large: The cohort comprised a couple of women and a few men aged 18 to 49 years. Per donor, three plates each were used for CD4 naive and CD4 memory, two for CD8 naive, and one for CD8 memory. To estimate repertoire size and how much clonotype sharing occurs between individuals, the study deeply sequenced the blood TCR repertoires of several healthy adults. To increase sequencing depth and limit assay-specific biases, TCR repertoire library preparation and sequencing were carried out by different laboratories using diverse techniques. Leukapheresis yielded between about 0.8 and 9.5 billion PBMCs per donor. What the study reported, not specific to this receptor: Clonotypes shared by all four sorted-subset donors showed higher generation probabilities than non-shared clonotypes. Incomplete sequencing was indicated by rarefaction of sorted-subset datasets, despite the large sequencing depth. Estimated clonotype richness was generally larger for naive than for memory subsets. Pairwise subsampling led to the expectation that sequencing depth would affect the degree of clonotype sharing among donors. Sampling was limited to blood, and TCR repertoires in tissue likely differ from TCR repertoires in blood. Because the study included only a small number of donors, the genetic and exposure-history diversity represented was limited. Approximately 5% of naive CD4, roughly 3.5% of naive CD8, 2.3% of memory CD4, and 0.4% of memory CD8 clonotypes were shared across several donors.

Using the deep immunoSEQ assay, TCR CDR3 regions were amplified from genomic DNA by multiplex PCR. Extracted genomic DNA from each cell subset was spread evenly across all wells of several immunoSEQ 96-well plates, with each plate serving as a replicate. Each replicate PCR for sorted subsets received about 220 ng genomic DNA, equal to tens of thousands of T cell genomes. The purified libraries were quantified using a Qubit 3.0 fluorometer, sized with a Bioanalyzer 2100, and then quantified again using the KAPA Library Quantification kit. Every immunoSEQ 96-well plate was sequenced on a dedicated single-read 150-cycle Illumina NextSeq 550 flow cell. The original methods were these. Because the immunoSEQ output held only junctional sequences and lacked quality scores, the filtering could not match the filtering applied to full-length reads. Sequences were annotated with PyIR, a Python wrapper for IgBLAST v1.9, and V/J genes and CDR3 were assigned using IMGT germline references. Reads were removed for weak V/J assignments (E-value above 1e-6), missing CDR3, stop codons, out-of-frame junctions, or ambiguous translated residues. A V3J clonotype was defined by an identical inferred V gene, J gene, and CDR3 amino acid sequence. Percentage overlap between repertoires was calculated by dividing the number of shared unique clonotypes by the size of the smaller repertoire. Repertoire richness was assessed with RTK rarefaction, the Chao1 estimator, and Recon v2.1 estimates of unobserved clonotypes. For all TCRbeta clonotypes obtained by the gDNA method from a handful of donors, generation probabilities were computed with OLGA. In TCRdb, the immuneACCESS table is reduced to in-frame sequences with V and J assigned. These tables do not hold every clone; where another copy was compared, an unresolved V gene accounts for under half, and the others remain unexplained. V, J and clone size derive from that table, while D and trimming were established from the DNA sequence. The sample table holds more than 2 million clones, of which less than 95% were seen once. The ten largest clones capture more than 0.95% of the sample.

The CDR3 has 17 amino acids, counting the end cysteine and phenylalanine. The only DNA kept is the CDR3, 51 bases in frame from the first base. Germline trimming: 1 base from V, 1 base from J; junction bases outside gene matches: 7. From the germline V gene, CDR1 is LGHNA and CDR2 is YSLEER. CD8 naive samples consisted of CD45RO-negative cells that were positively selected for CCR7, yielding a CD45RA+CCR7+ population without TemRA cells. The donors were healthy, HIV-negative adults with no recently reported acute infections or vaccinations. Every donor was a Caucasian adult living in Nashville, Tennessee, USA. Blood was collected by leukapheresis, and PBMCs were isolated by Ficoll-Histopaque density gradient centrifugation and then cryopreserved in liquid nitrogen vapor phase. Purity and quantity of every magnetically sorted T cell population were checked by analytical flow cytometry. Genomic DNA was isolated from each sorted fraction and quantified by UV absorbance on a Nanodrop 2000c.

This TCR was sampled from a man aged 18 to 30 in good health. Sequencing used naive CD8+ T cells sorted from blood. The cell subset or site label on this specimen signifies: CD45RA+CCR7+. The chain employs TRBV4-3 and TRBJ2-3, and 8 bases in between align with TRBD2. The CDR3 protein is CASSQGREGPGTDTQYF. The DNA reads as follows: TGCGCCAGCAGCCAAGGACGGGAGGGGCCTGGCACAGATACGCAGTATTTT.